The rows below give T cell receptor beta chains drawn from one sample of a study of regulatory T cells in long-lasting Graves disease. One entry per CDR3 protein results from TCRdb running MiXCR on the multiplex PCR reads. The data show fewer than 350,000 distinct CDR3 sequences, over 15% seen once. This sample comprised peripheral blood mononuclear cells (PBMCs), obtained at new diagnosis, from a patient treated with antithyroid drugs. These receptors all come from a female donor with Graves disease. CDR3s include the opening cysteine and the closing phenylalanine or tryptophan. The D gene is left open where the match is weak. Clone size, where shown, is once, few, many, or a class for clones that have expanded.

TRBV27	TRBJ2-7	many	TRBD1	TGTGCCAGCAGTTTTGAGGGGACAGGGTTCCACGAGCAGTACTTC	CASSFEGTGFHEQYF
TRBV19	TRBJ1-2	many	TRBD1	TGTGCCAGTAGTATATATGGCAGGGGGAAGAATGGCTACACCTTC	CASSIYGRGKNGYTF
TRBV12-3/TRBV12-4	TRBJ1-2	few	NA	TGTGCCAGCAGTCTCCCTGAGGCGCCCTTGGGCGGCTACACCTTC	CASSLPEAPLGGYTF
TRBV12-3/TRBV12-4	TRBJ2-7	many	NA	TGTGCCAGCAGTTTAGGTGGGCTCCCTGCCAACGGGCAGTACTTC	CASSLGGLPANGQYF
TRBV27	TRBJ2-5	many	NA	TGTGCCAGCAGCCCCTACCCGACCCCCAAACAGGGATCAACGGAGACCCAGTACTTC	CASSPYPTPKQGSTETQYF
TRBV7-9	TRBJ1-2	few	NA	TGTGCCAGCAGCTTAGAGGCCCGGGCCTATGGCTACACCTTC	CASSLEARAYGYTF
TRBV12-3/TRBV12-4	TRBJ2-3	NA	TRBD2	TGTGCCAGCAGTGATAGACTAGCGGGAGGGCCCTCCACAGATACGCAGTATTTT	CASSDRLAGGPSTDTQYF
TRBV28	TRBJ1-1	NA	NA	TGTGCCAGCAAGAATGGCAGGGTGAGGTCTGAAGCTTTCTTT	CASKNGRVRSEAFF
TRBV20-1	TRBJ2-1	few	TRBD2	TGCAGTGCCAGGACTAGCGGGAGGCACAATGAGCAGTTCTTC	CSARTSGRHNEQFF
TRBV5-1	TRBJ2-3	many	TRBD2	TGCGCCAGCAGCCTGACGGCGGGAGGACTCACAGATACGCAGTATTTT	CASSLTAGGLTDTQYF
TRBV6-5	TRBJ2-1	few	TRBD2	TGTGCCAGCAGTTACCGACTAGCGGAGGACAATGAGCAGTTCTTC	CASSYRLAEDNEQFF
TRBV6-1	TRBJ2-1	many	TRBD2	TGTGCCAGCAGTGGACGACTAGCGGACAATGAGCAGTTCTTC	CASSGRLADNEQFF
TRBV3-1	TRBJ1-1	many	NA	TGTGCCAGCAGCCAACGGAGGAACACTGAAGCTTTCTTT	CASSQRRNTEAFF
TRBV9	TRBJ2-7	many	NA	TGTGCCAGCAGCGTAGTGGACACGGACTACGAGCAGTACTTC	CASSVVDTDYEQYF
TRBV25-1	TRBJ2-1	many	NA	TGTGCCAGCAGTTTTGCGACCAATGAGCAGTTCTTC	CASSFATNEQFF
TRBV19	TRBJ2-5	many	TRBD2	TGTGCCAGTAGTATGAGTCGCTCTAGCGGGAGTTTGGAGACCCAGTACTTC	CASSMSRSSGSLETQYF
TRBV12-3/TRBV12-4	TRBJ2-1	many	NA	TGTGCCAGCGCCAACAGGGACGCGCAGTTCTTC	CASANRDAQFF
TRBV5-1	TRBJ1-2	many	NA	TGCGCCAGCAGTGAGGAAGGGTTGGTCTATGGCTACACCTTC	CASSEEGLVYGYTF
TRBV18	TRBJ1-1	many	NA	TGTGCCAGCTCACCAAAGGTGAACACTGAAGCTTTCTTT	CASSPKVNTEAFF
TRBV9	TRBJ1-6	many	NA	TGTGCCAGCAGCGTAGGGACGGCTTATAATTCACCCCTCCACTTT	CASSVGTAYNSPLHF
TRBV6-1	TRBJ2-7	few	NA	TGTGCCAGCAGACAAACAGGAGGGGCCTACGAGCAGTACTTC	CASRQTGGAYEQYF
TRBV6-1	TRBJ2-7	many	NA	TGTGCCAGCAGTACTTTGGGTGAGGAGCAGTACTTC	CASSTLGEEQYF
TRBV2	TRBJ2-1	NA	NA	TGTGCCAGCAGTGACGGGATAGGCAATGAGCAGTTCTTC	CASSDGIGNEQFF
TRBV10-3	TRBJ1-2	few	NA	TGTGCCATCGCGGGGGTTCGTAACTATGGCTACACCTTC	CAIAGVRNYGYTF
TRBV5-1	TRBJ2-2	many	TRBD2	TGCGCCAGCAGCTTGGATGCGGGAGGGGACACCGGGGAGCTGTTTTTT	CASSLDAGGDTGELFF
TRBV7-8	TRBJ2-5	many	TRBD2	TGTGCCAGCAGCCGCAGGACTAGCGGGAGGGCCGGGGAGACCCAGTACTTC	CASSRRTSGRAGETQYF
TRBV7-2	TRBJ2-7	few	TRBD2	TGTGCCAGCAGCTCCCACGGGACTAGCGGGAGGGTCGAGCAGTACTTC	CASSSHGTSGRVEQYF
TRBV5-1	TRBJ2-7	many	NA	TGCGCCAGCAGCCTAATTCCTAGCTCCTACGAGCAGTACTTC	CASSLIPSSYEQYF
TRBV14	TRBJ2-7	NA	TRBD2	TGTGCCAGCAGCCAAAGACTAGCGGGGGGCTACGAGCAGTACTTC	CASSQRLAGGYEQYF
TRBV6-1	TRBJ2-7	many	TRBD2	TGTGCCAGCAGTGCGACTAGCGGGAGTTACGAGCAGTACTTC	CASSATSGSYEQYF
TRBV10-3	TRBJ2-2	NA	NA	TGTGCCATCAGTGAAAGTTACAGCGGGGAGCTGTTTTTT	CAISESYSGELFF
TRBV19	TRBJ1-1	few	NA	TGTGCCAGTAGTATTGTTGAGGGTAGCGCTGAAGCTTTCTTT	CASSIVEGSAEAFF
TRBV10-2	TRBJ2-1	few	NA	TGCGCCAGCTCTGTGGCGGGAAGTGGCGATGAGCAGTTCTTC	CASSVAGSGDEQFF
TRBV7-3	TRBJ2-3	few	NA	TGTGCCAGCAGCCCTGGGGGGAGAGATACGCAGTATTTT	CASSPGGRDTQYF
TRBV6-1	TRBJ1-5	few	NA	TGTGCCAGCAGCGGGAGACCTTGGGGTCAGCCCCAGCATTTT	CASSGRPWGQPQHF